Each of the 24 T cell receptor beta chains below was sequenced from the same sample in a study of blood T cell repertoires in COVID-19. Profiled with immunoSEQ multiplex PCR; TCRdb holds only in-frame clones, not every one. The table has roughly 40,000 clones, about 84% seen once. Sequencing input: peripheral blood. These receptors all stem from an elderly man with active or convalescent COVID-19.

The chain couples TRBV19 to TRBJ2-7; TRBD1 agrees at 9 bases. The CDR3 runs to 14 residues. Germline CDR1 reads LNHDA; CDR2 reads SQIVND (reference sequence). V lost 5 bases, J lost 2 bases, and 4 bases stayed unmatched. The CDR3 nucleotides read TGTGCCAGTAGTCCCGGGACAGGGACCTACGAGCAGTACTTC. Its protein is CASSPGTGTYEQYF.

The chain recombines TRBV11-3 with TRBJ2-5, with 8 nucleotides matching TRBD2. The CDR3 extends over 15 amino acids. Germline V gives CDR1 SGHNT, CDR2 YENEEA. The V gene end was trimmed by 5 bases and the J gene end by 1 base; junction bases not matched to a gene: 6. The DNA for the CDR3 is TGTGCCAGCAGCCTTAGAGCGGGAGCCCAAGAGACCCAGTACTTC. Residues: CASSLRAGAQETQYF.

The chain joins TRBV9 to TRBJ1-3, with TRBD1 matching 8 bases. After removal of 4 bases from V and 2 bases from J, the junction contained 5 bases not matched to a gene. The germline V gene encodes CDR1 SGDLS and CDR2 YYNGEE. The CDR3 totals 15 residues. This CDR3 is CASSPQQGAGNTIYF. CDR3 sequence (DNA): TGTGCCAGCAGCCCCCAACAGGGGGCTGGAAACACCATATATTTT.

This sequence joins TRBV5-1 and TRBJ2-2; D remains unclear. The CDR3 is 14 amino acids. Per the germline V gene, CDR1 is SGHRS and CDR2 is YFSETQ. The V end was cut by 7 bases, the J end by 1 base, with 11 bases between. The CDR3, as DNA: TGCGCCAGCCGGAGAACGGAGAACACCGGGGAGCTGTTTTTT. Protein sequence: CASRRTENTGELFF.

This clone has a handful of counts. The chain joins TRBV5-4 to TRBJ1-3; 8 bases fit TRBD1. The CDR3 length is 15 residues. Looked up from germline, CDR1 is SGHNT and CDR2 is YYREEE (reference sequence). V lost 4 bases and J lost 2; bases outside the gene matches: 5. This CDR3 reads CASSIGQGTGNTIYF. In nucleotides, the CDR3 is TGTGCCAGCAGCATAGGACAGGGAACTGGAAACACCATATATTTT.

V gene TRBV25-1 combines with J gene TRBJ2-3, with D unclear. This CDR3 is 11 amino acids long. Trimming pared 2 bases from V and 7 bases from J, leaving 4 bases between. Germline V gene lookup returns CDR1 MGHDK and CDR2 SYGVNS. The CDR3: CASSEQNTQYF. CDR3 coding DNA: TGTGCCAGCAGTGAACAGAATACGCAGTATTTT.

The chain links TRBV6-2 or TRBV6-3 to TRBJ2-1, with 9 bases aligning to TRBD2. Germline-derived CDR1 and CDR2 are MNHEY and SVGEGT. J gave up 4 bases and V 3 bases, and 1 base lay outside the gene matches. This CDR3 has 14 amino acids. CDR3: CASSYSGRYNEQFF. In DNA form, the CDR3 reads TGTGCCAGCAGTTATAGCGGGAGATACAATGAGCAGTTCTTC.

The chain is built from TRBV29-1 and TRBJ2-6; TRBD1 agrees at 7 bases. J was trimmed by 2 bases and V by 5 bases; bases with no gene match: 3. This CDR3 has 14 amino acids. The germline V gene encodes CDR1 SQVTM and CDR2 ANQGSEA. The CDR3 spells CSVYTGAGANVLTF. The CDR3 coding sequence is TGCAGCGTTTATACAGGGGCTGGGGCCAACGTCCTGACTTTC.

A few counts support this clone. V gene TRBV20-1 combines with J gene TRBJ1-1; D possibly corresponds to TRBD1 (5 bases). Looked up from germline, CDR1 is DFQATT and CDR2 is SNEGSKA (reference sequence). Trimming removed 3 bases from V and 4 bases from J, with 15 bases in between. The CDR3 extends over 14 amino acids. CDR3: CSASTGQGSTEAFF. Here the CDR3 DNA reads TGCAGTGCTAGTACTGGACAAGGGTCCACTGAAGCTTTCTTT.

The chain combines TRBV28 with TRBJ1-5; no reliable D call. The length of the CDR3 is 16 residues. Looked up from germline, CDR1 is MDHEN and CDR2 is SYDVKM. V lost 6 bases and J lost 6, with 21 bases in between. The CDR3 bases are TGTGCCAGCAGCCAGCCGGGAGCCCCTAGTGGTCAGCCCCAGCATTTT. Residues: CASSQPGAPSGQPQHF.

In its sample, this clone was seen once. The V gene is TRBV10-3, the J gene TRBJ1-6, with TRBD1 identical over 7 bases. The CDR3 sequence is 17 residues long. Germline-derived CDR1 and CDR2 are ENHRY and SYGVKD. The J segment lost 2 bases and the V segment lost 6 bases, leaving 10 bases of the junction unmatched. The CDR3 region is CAIRKGRGTAYNSPLHF. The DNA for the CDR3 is TGTGCCATCAGGAAAGGAAGAGGGACAGCCTATAATTCACCCCTCCACTTT.

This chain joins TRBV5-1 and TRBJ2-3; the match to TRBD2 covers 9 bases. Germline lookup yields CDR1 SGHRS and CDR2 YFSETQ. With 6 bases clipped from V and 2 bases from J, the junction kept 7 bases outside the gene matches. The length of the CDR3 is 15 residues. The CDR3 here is CASKGLAEYTDTQYF. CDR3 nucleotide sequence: TGCGCCAGCAAGGGACTAGCAGAATACACAGATACGCAGTATTTT.

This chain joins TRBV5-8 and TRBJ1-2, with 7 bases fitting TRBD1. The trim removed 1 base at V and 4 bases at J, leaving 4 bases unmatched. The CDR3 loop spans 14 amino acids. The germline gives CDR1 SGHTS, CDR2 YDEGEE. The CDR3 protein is CASSLLTGTYGYTF. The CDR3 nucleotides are TGTGCCAGCAGCTTGTTGACAGGGACCTATGGCTACACCTTC.

The CDR3: CASSQPWGVREAFF. The CDR3 DNA sequence: TGTGCCAGCAGCCAACCTTGGGGGGTGCGAGAAGCTTTCTTT. This sequence joins TRBV16 and TRBJ1-1; tentative D call: TRBD1 (5 bases). CDR1 and CDR2 (germline): KGHSY, FQNENV. The ends were cut back, 2 bases at V and 8 bases at J, with 15 bases in the middle. There are 14 residues in the CDR3.

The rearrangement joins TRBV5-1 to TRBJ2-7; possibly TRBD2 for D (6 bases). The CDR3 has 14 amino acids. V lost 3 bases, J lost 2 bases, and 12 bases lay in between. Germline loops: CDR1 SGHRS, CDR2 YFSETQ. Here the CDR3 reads CASSSGGLAYEQYF. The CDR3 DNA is TGCGCCAGCAGCTCCGGGGGACTCGCCTACGAGCAGTACTTC.

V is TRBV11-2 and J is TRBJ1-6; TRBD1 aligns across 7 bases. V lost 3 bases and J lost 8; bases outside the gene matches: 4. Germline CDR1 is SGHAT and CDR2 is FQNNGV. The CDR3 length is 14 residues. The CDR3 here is CASSFGGGYSPLHF. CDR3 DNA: TGTGCCAGCAGCTTCGGAGGGGGCTATTCACCCCTCCACTTT.

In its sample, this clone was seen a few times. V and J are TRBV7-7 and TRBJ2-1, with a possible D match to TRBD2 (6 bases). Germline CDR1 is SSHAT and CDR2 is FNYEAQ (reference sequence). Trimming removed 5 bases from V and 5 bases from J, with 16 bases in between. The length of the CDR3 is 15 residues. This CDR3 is CASSPSGTADNEQFF. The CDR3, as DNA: TGTGCCAGCAGCCCATCCGGGACTGCCGACAATGAGCAGTTCTTC.

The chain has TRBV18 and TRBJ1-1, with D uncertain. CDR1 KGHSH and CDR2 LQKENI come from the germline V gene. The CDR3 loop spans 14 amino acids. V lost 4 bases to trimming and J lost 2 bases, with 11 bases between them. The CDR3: CASSRLMSNTEAFF. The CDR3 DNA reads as TGTGCCAGCTCACGGTTGATGAGTAACACTGAAGCTTTCTTT.

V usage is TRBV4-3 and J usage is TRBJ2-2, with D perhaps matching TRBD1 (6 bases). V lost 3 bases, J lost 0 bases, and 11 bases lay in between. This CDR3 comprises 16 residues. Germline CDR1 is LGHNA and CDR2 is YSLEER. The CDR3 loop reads CASSQVEGANTGELFF. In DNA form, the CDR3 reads TGCGCCAGCAGCCAGGTCGAGGGGGCGAACACCGGGGAGCTGTTTTTT.

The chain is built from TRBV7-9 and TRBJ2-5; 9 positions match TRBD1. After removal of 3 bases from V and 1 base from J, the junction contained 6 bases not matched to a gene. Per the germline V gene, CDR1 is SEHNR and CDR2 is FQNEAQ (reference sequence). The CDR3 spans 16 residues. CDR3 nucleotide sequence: TGTGCCAGCAGCTTGGGGTCGACAGGGGGCCAAGAGACCCAGTACTTC. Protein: CASSLGSTGGQETQYF.

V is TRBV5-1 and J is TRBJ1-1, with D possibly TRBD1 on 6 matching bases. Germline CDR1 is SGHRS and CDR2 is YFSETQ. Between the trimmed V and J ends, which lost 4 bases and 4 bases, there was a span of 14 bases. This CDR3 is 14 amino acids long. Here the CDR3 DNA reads TGCGCCAGCAGCGAACAGGGTCTGGCCACTGAAGCTTTCTTT. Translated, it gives CASSEQGLATEAFF. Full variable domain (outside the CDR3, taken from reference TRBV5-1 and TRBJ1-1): KAGVTQTPRYLIKTRGQQVTLSCSPISGHRSVSWYQQTPGQGLQFLFEYFSETQRNKGNFPGRFSGRQFSNSRSEMNVSTLELGDSALYLCASSEQGLATEAFFGQGTRLTVV.

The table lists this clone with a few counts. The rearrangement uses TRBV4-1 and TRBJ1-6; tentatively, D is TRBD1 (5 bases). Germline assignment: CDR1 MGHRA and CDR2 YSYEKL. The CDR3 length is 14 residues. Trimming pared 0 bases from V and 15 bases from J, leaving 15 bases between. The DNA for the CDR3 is TGCGCCAGCAGCCAAGAGAACAGGAGGGGAAACCTCCACTTT. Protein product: CASSQENRRGNLHF.

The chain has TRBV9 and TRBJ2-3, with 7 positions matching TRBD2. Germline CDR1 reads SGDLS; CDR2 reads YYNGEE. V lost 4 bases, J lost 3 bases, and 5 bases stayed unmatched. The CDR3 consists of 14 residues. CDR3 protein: CASSPAGLTDTQYF. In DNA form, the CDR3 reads TGTGCCAGCAGCCCAGCGGGGTTAACAGATACGCAGTATTTT.

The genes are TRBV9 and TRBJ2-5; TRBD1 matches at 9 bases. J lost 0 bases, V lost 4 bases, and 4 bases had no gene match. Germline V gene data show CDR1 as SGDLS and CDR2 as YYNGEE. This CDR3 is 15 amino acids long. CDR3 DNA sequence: TGTGCCAGCAGCACTCGACAGGGGGACCAAGAGACCCAGTACTTC. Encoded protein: CASSTRQGDQETQYF.